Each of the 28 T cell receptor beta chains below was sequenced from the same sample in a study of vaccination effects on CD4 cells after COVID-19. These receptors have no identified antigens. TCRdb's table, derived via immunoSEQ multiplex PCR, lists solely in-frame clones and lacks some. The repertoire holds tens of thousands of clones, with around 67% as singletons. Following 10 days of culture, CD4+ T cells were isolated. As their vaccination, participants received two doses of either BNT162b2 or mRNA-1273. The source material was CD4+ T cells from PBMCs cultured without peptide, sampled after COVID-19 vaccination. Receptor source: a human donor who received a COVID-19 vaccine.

The CDR3 region has the DNA TGTGCCACCAGCAGAGAGGGACCGGGACAGGGGACCGGGGAGCTGTTTTTT. It codes for CATSREGPGQGTGELFF. This chain uses TRBV15 with TRBJ2-2, with TRBD1 identical over 10 bases. Trimming at V came to 0 bases and at J to 5 bases, leaving 6 bases not matched to a gene. The germline CDR1 and CDR2 sequences are LNHNV and YYDKDF (reference sequence). The CDR3 has 17 residues.

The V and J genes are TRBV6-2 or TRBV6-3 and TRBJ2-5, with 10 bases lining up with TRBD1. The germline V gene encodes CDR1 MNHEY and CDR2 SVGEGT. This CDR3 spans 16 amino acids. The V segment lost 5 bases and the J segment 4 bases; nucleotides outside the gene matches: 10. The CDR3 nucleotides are TGTGCCAGCAGTCCGCCGCCGGGACAGGGGAGAGAGACCCAGTACTTC. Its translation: CASSPPPGQGRETQYF.

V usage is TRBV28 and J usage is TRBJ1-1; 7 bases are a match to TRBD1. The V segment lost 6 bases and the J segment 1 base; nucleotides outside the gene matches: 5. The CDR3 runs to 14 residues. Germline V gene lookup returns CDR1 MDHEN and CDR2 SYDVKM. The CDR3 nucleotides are TGTGCCAGCAGGGGGAACAGGGGGAACACTGAAGCTTTCTTT. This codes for CASRGNRGNTEAFF. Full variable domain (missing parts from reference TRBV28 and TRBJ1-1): DVKVTQSSRYLVKRTGEKVFLECVQDMDHENMFWYRQDPGLGLRLIYFSYDVKMKEKGDIPEGYSVSREKKERFSLILESASTNQTSMYLCASRGNRGNTEAFFGQGTRLTVV.

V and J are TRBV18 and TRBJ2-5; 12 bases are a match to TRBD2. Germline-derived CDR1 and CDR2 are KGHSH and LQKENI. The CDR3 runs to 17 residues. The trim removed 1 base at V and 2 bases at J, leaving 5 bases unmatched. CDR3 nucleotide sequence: TGTGCCAGCTCACCACGACTAGCGGGGGTCGAACAAGAGACCCAGTACTTC. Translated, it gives CASSPRLAGVEQETQYF.

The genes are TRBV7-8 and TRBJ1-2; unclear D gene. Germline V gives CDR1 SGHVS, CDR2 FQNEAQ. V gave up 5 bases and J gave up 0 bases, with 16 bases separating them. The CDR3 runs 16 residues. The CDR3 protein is CASSPGGSAANYGYTF. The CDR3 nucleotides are TGTGCCAGCAGCCCTGGCGGGTCGGCGGCTAACTATGGCTACACCTTC.

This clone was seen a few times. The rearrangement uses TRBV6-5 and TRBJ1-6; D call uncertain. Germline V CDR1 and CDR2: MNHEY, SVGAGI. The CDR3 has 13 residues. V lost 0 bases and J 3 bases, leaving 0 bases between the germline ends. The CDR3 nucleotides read TGTGCCAGCAGTTACTCCTATAATTCACCCCTCCACTTT. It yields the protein CASSYSYNSPLHF.

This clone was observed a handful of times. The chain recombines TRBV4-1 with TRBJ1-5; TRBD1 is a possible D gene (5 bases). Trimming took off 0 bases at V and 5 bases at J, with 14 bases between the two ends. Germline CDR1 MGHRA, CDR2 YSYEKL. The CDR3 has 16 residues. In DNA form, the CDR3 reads TGCGCCAGCAGCCAAGATTGGAGGGGAGAATATCAGCCCCAGCATTTT. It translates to CASSQDWRGEYQPQHF.

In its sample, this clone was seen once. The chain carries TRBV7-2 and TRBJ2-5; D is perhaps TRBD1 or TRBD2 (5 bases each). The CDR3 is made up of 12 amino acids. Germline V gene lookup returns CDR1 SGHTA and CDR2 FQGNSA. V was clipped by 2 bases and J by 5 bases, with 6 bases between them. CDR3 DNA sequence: TGTGCCAGCAGCTTATGGGGGGAGACCCAGTACTTC. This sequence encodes CASSLWGETQYF.

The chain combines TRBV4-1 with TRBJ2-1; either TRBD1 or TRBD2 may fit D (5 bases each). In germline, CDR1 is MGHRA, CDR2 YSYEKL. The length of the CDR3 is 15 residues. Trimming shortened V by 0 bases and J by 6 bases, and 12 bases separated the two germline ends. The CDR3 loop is CASSQDLAGTNEQFF. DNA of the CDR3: TGCGCCAGCAGCCAAGATTTGGCCGGGACCAATGAGCAGTTCTTC.

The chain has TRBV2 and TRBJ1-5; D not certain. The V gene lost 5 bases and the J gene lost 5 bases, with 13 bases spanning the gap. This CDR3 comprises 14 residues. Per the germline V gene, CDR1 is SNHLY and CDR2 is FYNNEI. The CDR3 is CASSISRLDQPQHF. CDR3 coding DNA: TGTGCCAGCAGTATCTCCAGACTAGATCAGCCCCAGCATTTT. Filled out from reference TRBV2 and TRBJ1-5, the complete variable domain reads EPEVTQTPSHQVTQMGQEVILRCVPISNHLYFYWYRQILGQKVEFLVSFYNNEISEKSEIFDDQFSVERPDGSNFTLKIRSTKLEDSAMYFCASSISRLDQPQHFGDGTRLSIL.

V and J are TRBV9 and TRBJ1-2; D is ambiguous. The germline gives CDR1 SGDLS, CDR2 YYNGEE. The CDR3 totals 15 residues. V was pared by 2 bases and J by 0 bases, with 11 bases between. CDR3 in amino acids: CASSVAMDSNYGYTF. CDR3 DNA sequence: TGTGCCAGCAGCGTCGCGATGGATTCTAACTATGGCTACACCTTC.

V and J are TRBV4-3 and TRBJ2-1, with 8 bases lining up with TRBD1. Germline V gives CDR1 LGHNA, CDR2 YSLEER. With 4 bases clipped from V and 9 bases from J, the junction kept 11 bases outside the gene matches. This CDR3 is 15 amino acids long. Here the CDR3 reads CASSPHGRGQGEQFF. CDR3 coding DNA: TGCGCCAGCAGCCCTCACGGCAGGGGGCAGGGTGAGCAGTTCTTC.

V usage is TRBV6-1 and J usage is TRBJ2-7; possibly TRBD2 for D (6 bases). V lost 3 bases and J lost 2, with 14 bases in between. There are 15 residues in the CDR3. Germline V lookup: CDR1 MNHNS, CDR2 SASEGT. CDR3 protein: CASSDLTGGTYEQYV. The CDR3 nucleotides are TGTGCCAGCAGTGATTTGACCGGAGGGACCTACGAGCAGTACGTC.

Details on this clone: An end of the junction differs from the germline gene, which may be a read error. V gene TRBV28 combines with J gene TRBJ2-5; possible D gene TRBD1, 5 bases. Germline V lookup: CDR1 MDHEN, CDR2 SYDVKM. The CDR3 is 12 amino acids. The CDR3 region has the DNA TGTGCCAGCAGCCTTACCCGACAGAAAACGGACTTC. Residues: CASSLTRQKTDF. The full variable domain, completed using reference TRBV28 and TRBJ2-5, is DVKVTQSSRYLVKRTGEKVFLECVQDMDHENMFWYRQDPGLGLRLIYFSYDVKMKEKGDIPEGYSVSREKKERFSLILESASTNQTSMYLCASSLTRQKTDFGPGTRLLVL.

The CDR3 sequence: CASSVTGGGYTQYF. CDR3 bases: TGTGCCAGCAGCGTTACAGGGGGCGGGTATACGCAGTATTTT. The rearrangement joins TRBV7-3 to TRBJ2-3; 9 bases fit TRBD1. Germline trimming cut 5 bases from V and 7 bases from J; bases unmatched to any gene: 7. This CDR3 is built from 14 residues. Germline CDR1 SGHTA, CDR2 FQGTGA.

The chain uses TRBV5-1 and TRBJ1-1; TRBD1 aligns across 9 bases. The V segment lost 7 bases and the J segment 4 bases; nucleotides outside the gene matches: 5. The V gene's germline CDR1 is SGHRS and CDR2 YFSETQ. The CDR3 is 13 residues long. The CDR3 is CASGTTGGTEAFF. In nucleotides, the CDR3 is TGCGCCAGCGGAACGACAGGGGGCACTGAAGCTTTCTTT.

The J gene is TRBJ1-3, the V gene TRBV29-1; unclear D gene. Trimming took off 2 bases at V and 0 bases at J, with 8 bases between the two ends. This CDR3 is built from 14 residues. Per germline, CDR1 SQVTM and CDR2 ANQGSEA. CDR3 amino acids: CSVESTASGNTIYF. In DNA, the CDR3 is TGCAGCGTTGAATCTACTGCCTCTGGAAACACCATATATTTT.

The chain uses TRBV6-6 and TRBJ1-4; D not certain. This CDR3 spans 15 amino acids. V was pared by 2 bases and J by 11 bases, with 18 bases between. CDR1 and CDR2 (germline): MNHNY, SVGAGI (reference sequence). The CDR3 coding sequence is TGTGCCAGCAGTTACAAATCCAATGGGGAATCGAAACTGTTTTTT. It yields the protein CASSYKSNGESKLFF.

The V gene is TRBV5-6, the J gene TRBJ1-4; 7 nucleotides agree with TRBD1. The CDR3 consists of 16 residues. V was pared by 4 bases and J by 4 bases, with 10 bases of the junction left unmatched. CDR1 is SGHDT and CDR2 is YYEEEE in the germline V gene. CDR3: CASSGPRDSLNEKLFF. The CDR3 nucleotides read TGTGCCAGCAGCGGACCCCGGGACAGCCTTAATGAAAAACTGTTTTTT. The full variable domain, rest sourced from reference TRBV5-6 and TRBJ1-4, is DAGVTQSPTHLIKTRGQQVTLRCSPKSGHDTVSWYQQALGQGPQFIFQYYEEEERQRGNFPDRFSGHQFPNYSSELNVNALLLGDSALYLCASSGPRDSLNEKLFFGSGTQLSVL.

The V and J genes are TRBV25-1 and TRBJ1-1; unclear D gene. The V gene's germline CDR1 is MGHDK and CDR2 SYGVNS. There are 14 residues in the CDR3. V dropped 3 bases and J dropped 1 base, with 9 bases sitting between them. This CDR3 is CASSEQIGNTEAFF. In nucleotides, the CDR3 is TGTGCCAGCAGTGAGCAAATAGGGAACACTGAAGCTTTCTTT.

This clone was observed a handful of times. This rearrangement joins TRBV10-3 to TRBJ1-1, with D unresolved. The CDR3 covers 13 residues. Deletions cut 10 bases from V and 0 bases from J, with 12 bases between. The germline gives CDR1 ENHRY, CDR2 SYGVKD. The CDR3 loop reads CATKDNLNTEAFF. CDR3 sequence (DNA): TGTGCCACCAAAGACAATCTGAACACTGAAGCTTTCTTT.

In DNA, the CDR3 is TGTGCCATCCGAAATGGGGTGTTGGGAGAGACCCAGTACTTC. It codes for CAIRNGVLGETQYF. This sequence joins TRBV10-3 and TRBJ2-5, with D hard to call. This CDR3 region has 14 residues. V lost 8 bases, J lost 4 bases, and 17 bases lay in between. Germline V lookup: CDR1 ENHRY, CDR2 SYGVKD.

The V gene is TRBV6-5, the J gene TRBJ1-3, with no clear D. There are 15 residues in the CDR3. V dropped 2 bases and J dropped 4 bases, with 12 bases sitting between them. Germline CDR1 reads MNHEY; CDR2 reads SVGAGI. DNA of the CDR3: TGTGCCAGCAGTTACAGGACCACGCCAGGAAACACCATATATTTT. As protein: CASSYRTTPGNTIYF.

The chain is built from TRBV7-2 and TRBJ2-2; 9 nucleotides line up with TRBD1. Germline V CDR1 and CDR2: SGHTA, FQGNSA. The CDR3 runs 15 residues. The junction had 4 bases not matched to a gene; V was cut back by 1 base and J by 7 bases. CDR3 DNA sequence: TGTGCCAGCAGCTTAGGGACAGGGGTAGGCGGGGAGCTGTTTTTT. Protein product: CASSLGTGVGGELFF. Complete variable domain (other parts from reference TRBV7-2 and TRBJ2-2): GAGVSQSPSNKVTEKGKDVELRCDPISGHTALYWYRQSLGQGLEFLIYFQGNSAPDKSGLPSDRFSAERTGGSVSTLTIQRTQQEDSAVYLCASSLGTGVGGELFFGEGSRLTVL.

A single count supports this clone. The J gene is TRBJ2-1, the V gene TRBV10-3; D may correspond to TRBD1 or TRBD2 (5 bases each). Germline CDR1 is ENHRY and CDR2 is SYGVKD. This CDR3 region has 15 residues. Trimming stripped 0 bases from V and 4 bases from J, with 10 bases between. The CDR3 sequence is CAISESQGPYNEQFF. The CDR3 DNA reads TGTGCCATCAGTGAGTCCCAGGGACCGTACAATGAGCAGTTCTTC.

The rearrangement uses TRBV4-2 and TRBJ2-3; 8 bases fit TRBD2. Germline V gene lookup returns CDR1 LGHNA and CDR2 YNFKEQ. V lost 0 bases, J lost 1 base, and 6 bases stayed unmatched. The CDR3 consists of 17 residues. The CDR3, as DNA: TGTGCCAGCAGCCAAGAGCCCGTCGGGGGGGGCACAGATACGCAGTATTTT. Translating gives CASSQEPVGGGTDTQYF.

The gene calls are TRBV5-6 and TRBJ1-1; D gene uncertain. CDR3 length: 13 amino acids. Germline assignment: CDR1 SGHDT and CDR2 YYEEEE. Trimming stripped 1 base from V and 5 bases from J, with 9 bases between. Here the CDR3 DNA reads TGTGCCAGCAGCTTGACCTACCGAACTGAAGCTTTCTTT. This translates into CASSLTYRTEAFF.

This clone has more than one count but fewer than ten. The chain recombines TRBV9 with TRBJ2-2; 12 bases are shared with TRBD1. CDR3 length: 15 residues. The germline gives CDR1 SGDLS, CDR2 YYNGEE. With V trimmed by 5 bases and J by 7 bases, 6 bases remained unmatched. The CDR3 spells CASRPGQGAVGELFF. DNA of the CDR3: TGTGCCAGCAGACCGGGACAGGGGGCCGTCGGGGAGCTGTTTTTT.